A selection of T cell receptor beta chains follows, all from one sample in a study of molecular identifiers for immune sequencing clone quantification. TCRdb re-called the PCR reads with MiXCR, one entry per CDR3 protein. Among more than 85,000 distinct CDR3 sequences listed, about 35% were seen once. Input material: naive CD8+ T cells from blood, with Jurkat cell RNA spiked in. The receptors come from a human donor in good health. Some libraries in this study had Jurkat cell RNA spiked in. The CDR3 runs from the conserved cysteine through the conserved F or W. A D gene is named only where the DNA matches it firmly. Size is omitted from some rows. Given values are once, few, many or a class for expanded clones.

v_call	d_call	j_call	clone_size	cdr3_nt	cdr3_aa
TRBV13	NA	TRBJ2-7	once	TGTGCCAGCAGCCCCCCCACCAACACGATCGAGCAGTACTTC	CASSPPTNTIEQYF
TRBV4-3	NA	TRBJ1-6	NA	TGCGCCAGCAGCCAAGACCCAGGAAGGGATTCACCCCTCCACTTT	CASSQDPGRDSPLHF
TRBV4-3	TRBD1	TRBJ2-1	many	TGCGCCAGCAGCCAAGTTTCGACAGGGGGCTACAATGAGCAGTTCTTC	CASSQVSTGGYNEQFF
TRBV28	NA	TRBJ1-5	NA	TGTGCCAGCAGTTTAGGACAGAGATATCGTCAGCCCCAGCATTTT	CASSLGQRYRQPQHF
TRBV5-1	NA	TRBJ2-1	NA	TGTGGCAGCAGCCTCTCTTACAATGAGCAGTTCTTC	CGSSLSYNEQFF
TRBV6-2/TRBV6-3	NA	TRBJ2-7	few	TGTGCCAGCAGTTTGGGGCCCCGGGGCGAGCAGTACTTC	CASSLGPRGEQYF
TRBV7-9	TRBD2	TRBJ2-1	few	TGTGCCAGCAGCTGGAAGGGACTAGACAATGAGCAGTTCTTC	CASSWKGLDNEQFF
TRBV28	NA	TRBJ2-2	few	TGTGCCAGCAGCCCCCTCTCGACCGGGGAGCTGTTTTTT	CASSPLSTGELFF
TRBV7-9	NA	TRBJ2-3	few	TGTGCCAGCAGCTTAGGCAACAGGGCCAGCACAGATACGCAGTATTTT	CASSLGNRASTDTQYF
TRBV6-2/TRBV6-3	NA	TRBJ1-4	few	TGTGCCAGCAGTCCGGGCCTCAAGGGAAAACTGTTTTTT	CASSPGLKGKLFF
TRBV28	TRBD2	TRBJ2-7	many	TGTGCCAGCAGGGGGTTAGCGTGGGCTAGCGGGAGGGAGCAGTACTTC	CASRGLAWASGREQYF
TRBV7-9	NA	TRBJ1-1	few	TGTGCCAGCAGCGAAAAGGCCGTGGGGAGGACTGAAGCTTTCTTT	CASSEKAVGRTEAFF
TRBV28	NA	TRBJ2-5	many	TGTGCCAGCAGTTGGACAGCCCCAATGAAAGAGACCCAGTACTTC	CASSWTAPMKETQYF
TRBV9	NA	TRBJ1-1	NA	TGTGCCAGCAGTGACGGGCGGAACACTGAAGCTTTCTTT	CASSDGRNTEAFF
TRBV6-4	NA	TRBJ2-3	many	TGTGCCAGCAGTGACAGGGGGGATACGCAGTATTTT	CASSDRGDTQYF
TRBV4-1	NA	TRBJ2-1	NA	TGCGCCAGCAGCCAAGTAATCTATGAGCAGTTCTTC	CASSQVIYEQFF
TRBV3-1	TRBD1	TRBJ1-1	many	TGTGCCAGCAGCACCACCGGGACAGGGGTACCGGACACTGAAGCTTTCTTT	CASSTTGTGVPDTEAFF
TRBV29-1	NA	TRBJ2-3	many	TGCAGCGTCGCCTCCCCCCTCAGGGGGGGGGATACGCAGTATTTT	CSVASPLRGGDTQYF
TRBV7-3	NA	TRBJ2-4	few	TGTGCCAGCAGCAACACGGGGACTGGCATTCAGTACTTC	CASSNTGTGIQYF
TRBV2	TRBD1	TRBJ2-6	NA	TGTGCCAGCAGTGTCGTGAGACAGGGATACTCTGGGGCCAACGTCCTGACTTTC	CASSVVRQGYSGANVLTF
TRBV5-1	NA	TRBJ2-3	few	TGCGCCAGCAGCCCCCATACGCAGTATTTT	CASSPHTQYF
TRBV7-9	NA	TRBJ2-5	NA	TGTGCCAGCAGCTTAGCGTATTCGGGGGCGAAGACCCAGTACTTC	CASSLAYSGAKTQYF
TRBV6-2/TRBV6-3	NA	TRBJ2-7	NA	TGTGCCAGCGGTTTGCGGAGCGAGCAGTACTTC	CASGLRSEQYF
TRBV11-1	TRBD2	TRBJ2-1	NA	TGTGCCAGCAGCATAGGCGGGAGGGCCACCCATGAGCAGTTCTTC	CASSIGGRATHEQFF
TRBV19	NA	TRBJ1-5	NA	TGTGCCAGTAGTGCGGGGTTTTATCAGCCCCAGCATTTT	CASSAGFYQPQHF
TRBV11-2	NA	TRBJ2-3	NA	TGTGCCAGCAGACCATCTCTCACAGATATGCAGTATTTT	CASRPSLTDMQYF
TRBV14	NA	TRBJ2-1	NA	TGTGCCAGCAGCCAAGATAGTGGGCGACAGGATGAGCAGTTCTTC	CASSQDSGRQDEQFF
TRBV12-3/TRBV12-4	TRBD2	TRBJ2-5	NA	TGTGCCAGCAGCAACCCGAGCGGGGGCCAAGAGACCCAGTACTTC	CASSNPSGGQETQYF